The sequence of this TCR beta chain was determined in a study of cytomegalovirus exposure and HLA in healthy donors. V dropped 3 bases and J dropped 2 bases, with 11 bases sitting between them. CDR1 is SGDLS and CDR2 is YYNGEE in the germline V gene. This CDR3 region has 14 residues. For this clone: The antigen is not known.

Study-wide results and caveats: Cytomegalovirus status, reportedly, was diagnosed with high specificity and sensitivity by the classifier.

The assay was immunoSEQ multiplex PCR, and TCRdb's table has in-frame clones only and misses some. The sample carries roughly 180,000 clones, more than 75% recorded once. The clonotype originates from a man under 40 in good health and CMV-seropositive. The specimen was PBMCs. This rearrangement joins TRBV9 to TRBJ2-5; D is perhaps TRBD2 (5 bases). CDR3 bases: TGTGCCAGCAGCGGGGAGACCACACAAGAGACCCAGTACTTC. It codes for CASSGETTQETQYF.